Listed here are 5 T cell receptor beta chains from one sample, sequenced in a study of Ad26.COV2.S vaccination and SARS-CoV-2 variants. The data were produced by immunoSEQ multiplex PCR, yet TCRdb's version contains in-frame clones alone and is incomplete. The sample yields 350,000 to 400,000 clones, 70% to 90% seen once. The treatment was: about 20 received Ad26.COV2.S at low or high dose, single or two shots; about 5 received placebo; per-sample allocation not given. The investigators took samples on day 63 after the first vaccine or placebo injection. The sequencing used peripheral blood, collected in a trial of Ad26.COV2.S vaccine versus placebo. The receptor source for this set is a person between 18 and 60 years old who received the Ad26.COV2.S COVID-19 vaccine or a placebo.

The genes are TRBV28 and TRBJ1-5; D is unclear. Germline V lookup: CDR1 MDHEN, CDR2 SYDVKM. The V and J ends lost 6 bases and 2 bases respectively, with 14 bases between them. The CDR3 spans 15 residues. The CDR3 coding sequence is TGTGCCAGCAGCAACGGTTACAGAGGCAATCAGCCCCAGCATTTT. Its translation is CASSNGYRGNQPQHF.

The chain recombines TRBV19 with TRBJ2-2, with D possibly being TRBD2 (5 bases). The CDR3 is made up of 13 amino acids. V lost 11 bases to trimming and J lost 4 bases, with 14 bases between them. CDR1 is LNHDA and CDR2 is SQIVND in the germline V gene (reference sequence). The CDR3 nucleotides are TGTGCCTCAAAAAGGAGGAGCACCGGGGAGCTGTTTTTT. Amino acid sequence: CASKRRSTGELFF.

V is TRBV4-1 and J is TRBJ2-7, with D unresolved. The CDR3 runs 18 residues. V was cut by 0 bases and J by 5 bases, with 23 bases left in between. The germline gives CDR1 MGHRA, CDR2 YSYEKL. CDR3 sequence: CASSQDLTWAPPADEQYF. The CDR3, as DNA: TGCGCCAGCAGCCAAGATCTTACGTGGGCTCCACCCGCCGACGAGCAGTACTTC.

J is TRBJ1-2 and V is TRBV7-2; maybe TRBD1 (6 bases). Germline lookup yields CDR1 SGHTA and CDR2 FQGNSA. The germline V and J ends were trimmed by 2 bases and 1 base, with 11 bases remaining between them. This CDR3 comprises 15 residues. The CDR3 sequence is CASSLSPDSNYGYTF. The CDR3 DNA reads TGTGCCAGCAGCTTAAGCCCGGACAGTAACTATGGCTACACCTTC.

The chain links TRBV6-5 to TRBJ1-1; tentative D call: TRBD1 (5 bases). Deletions cut 5 bases from V and 6 bases from J, with 16 bases between. This CDR3 is built from 14 residues. Germline V CDR1 and CDR2: MNHEY, SVGAGI. This chain's CDR3 is CASSRGGKAPEAFF. For the CDR3, the DNA is TGTGCCAGCAGTCGGGGGGGGAAGGCCCCTGAAGCTTTCTTT.